The T cell receptor beta chain described here comes from a study of vaccination and CD4 T cells after COVID-19. About the research overall: The makeup of the convalescents was six males and four females, two of them Hispanic. Overlapping spike peptides of SARS-CoV-2, HCoV-NL63, HCoV-OC43 and HCoV-229E stimulated the cells.

Concerning this clonotype itself: Its antigen is unknown.

General study results and limits: In convalescent patients, 304 of 307 vaccine-specific clones were mono-reactive for SARS-CoV-2 spike.

Sequenced with the Oncomine TCR Beta short-read assay was DNA taken from cultured CD4+ T cells. One entry per CDR3 protein results from TCRdb running MiXCR on the PCR reads. Of several thousand distinct CDR3 sequences in the sample, about a fifth were seen once. Treatment described: roughly 10-day PBMC culture with coronavirus spike peptide pools or control peptides (ViraFEST assay). Before TCRs were sequenced, ViraFEST expanded antigen-specific T cells with peptide pools. With 5 bases clipped from V and 2 bases from J, the junction kept 7 bases outside the gene matches. The CDR3 loop spans 16 amino acids. CDR1 and CDR2 (germline): MNHNS, SASEGT.

This TCR came from a human donor who had recovered from COVID-19. The V gene is TRBV6-1, the J gene TRBJ2-1; 9 nucleotides agree with TRBD1. The sample was CD4+ T cells from blood, cultured in vitro. In DNA form, the CDR3 reads TGTGCCAGCAGTAGACCTCGACAGGGGGCCTACAATGAGCAGTTCTTC. Translation gives CASSRPRQGAYNEQFF.